The next 31 T cell receptor beta chains were all read from a single sample in a study of blood T cell repertoires in COVID-19. Libraries were prepared by immunoSEQ multiplex PCR; TCRdb keeps only in-frame clonotypes and omits some of them. The table has fewer than 350,000 clones, around 86% seen once. Sequencing used PBMCs or T cells enriched from blood (not recorded which). The receptors stem from a middle-aged woman with acute COVID-19.

The chain recombines TRBV14 with TRBJ1-4; possible D gene TRBD1, 5 bases. CDR1 and CDR2 from the germline V gene are SGHDN and FVKESK. The CDR3 totals 14 residues. V was cut by 4 bases and J by 7 bases, with 13 bases left in between. CDR3 sequence: CASSLDSFGEKLFF. CDR3 in DNA: TGTGCCAGCAGCCTCGACAGTTTTGGTGAAAAACTGTTTTTT.

The table lists this clone with a count of one. The chain combines TRBV2 with TRBJ2-5, with D possibly TRBD2 on 5 matching bases. Between the trimmed V and J ends, which lost 8 bases and 2 bases, there was a span of 9 bases. Germline CDR1 SNHLY, CDR2 FYNNEI. This CDR3 is 12 amino acids long. The CDR3, as DNA: TGTGCCAGCGAGCGGCATCAAGAGACCCAGTACTTC. It encodes CASERHQETQYF.

The chain uses TRBV19 and TRBJ2-1; D remains ambiguous. The V gene's germline CDR1 is LNHDA and CDR2 SQIVND (reference sequence). This CDR3 spans 15 amino acids. V lost 3 bases and J 0 bases, leaving 9 bases between the germline ends. As DNA, the CDR3 is TGTGCCAGTAGTATTCCCGAGAGCTCCTACAATGAGCAGTTCTTC. Amino acid sequence: CASSIPESSYNEQFF. The variable domain in full, with the rest retrieved from reference TRBV19 and TRBJ2-1, is DGGITQSPKYLFRKEGQNVTLSCEQNLNHDAMYWYRQDPGQGLRLIYYSQIVNDFQKGDIAEGYSVSREKKESFPLTVTSAQKNPTAFYLCASSIPESSYNEQFFGPGTRLTVL.

This chain links TRBV5-6 with TRBJ2-7; 8 bases agree with TRBD1. V was pared by 3 bases and J by 4 bases, with 12 bases of the junction left unmatched. The CDR3 spans 16 residues. Germline V gives CDR1 SGHDT, CDR2 YYEEEE. The CDR3 DNA sequence: TGTGCCAGCAGCTCGCCGTTGACAGGGGAGCAGTACGAGCAGTACTTC. Translated: CASSSPLTGEQYEQYF. Full variable domain (missing parts from reference TRBV5-6 and TRBJ2-7): DAGVTQSPTHLIKTRGQQVTLRCSPKSGHDTVSWYQQALGQGPQFIFQYYEEEERQRGNFPDRFSGHQFPNYSSELNVNALLLGDSALYLCASSSPLTGEQYEQYFGPGTRLTVT.

About this clone: The sample carries other DNA sequences with the same CDR3. This chain connects TRBV4-1 to TRBJ2-7; tentative D call: TRBD1 (6 bases). Germline CDR1 and CDR2: MGHRA and YSYEKL. V gave up 0 bases and J gave up 3 bases, with 6 bases separating them. The CDR3 is 13 amino acids. As DNA, the CDR3 is TGCGCCAGCAGCCAAGAAGGGGGCTACGAGCAGTACTTC. Residues: CASSQEGGYEQYF.

This clone has just a few counts. This chain links TRBV7-2 with TRBJ1-1; tentative D call: TRBD1 (5 bases). This CDR3 has 16 amino acids. V was trimmed by 3 bases and J by 5 bases, leaving 19 bases between them. CDR1 is SGHTA and CDR2 is FQGNSA in the germline V gene. CDR3 sequence reads: CASSLMGTGGSTEAFF. CDR3 sequence (DNA): TGTGCCAGCAGCTTGATGGGGACGGGGGGAAGTACTGAAGCTTTCTTT.

The chain employs TRBV5-5 and TRBJ2-7; 8 bases match TRBD2. Germline CDR1 SGHKS, CDR2 YYEKEE (reference sequence). Trimming at V came to 0 bases and at J to 0 bases, leaving 2 bases not matched to a gene. CDR3 length: 15 residues. As DNA, the CDR3 is TGTGCCAGCAGCTTGGAAAGCGGGAGCTCCTACGAGCAGTACTTC. Translation gives CASSLESGSSYEQYF.

This sequence joins TRBV5-6 and TRBJ1-6; D gene ambiguous. CDR1 and CDR2 from the germline V gene are SGHDT and YYEEEE. V lost 4 bases and J lost 7, with 6 bases in between. The CDR3 covers 12 residues. CDR3 coding DNA: TGTGCCAGCAGCCCGGGGAATTCACCCCTCCACTTT. Its translation: CASSPGNSPLHF.

J is TRBJ2-3 and V is TRBV3-1 (or the pseudogene TRBV3-2); D is unresolved. This CDR3 has 17 residues. Trimming removed 4 bases at V and 2 bases at J, with 19 bases between. Germline CDR1 LGHDT, CDR2 YNNKEL (reference sequence). The CDR3 loop is CASSPHPSELVTDTQYF. In nucleotides, the CDR3 is TGTGCCAGCAGCCCCCACCCTAGTGAGCTCGTCACAGATACGCAGTATTTT.

This clone was counted once. This chain joins TRBV12-2 and TRBJ1-4; the table's D gene call, TRBD1, was not cross checked with the DNA. TRBV12-2 is assigned pseudogene status. CDR3 length: 18 residues. CDR3 sequence: CASRLAFRSGQVNEKLFF. CDR3 sequence (DNA): TGTGCAAGTCGCTTAGCGTTTAGGTCTGGACAGGTTAATGAAAAACTGTTTTTT.

The chain combines TRBV19 with TRBJ2-5; 7 nucleotides match TRBD1. V lost 1 base to trimming and J lost 0 bases; unmatched junction nucleotides: 8. Germline CDR1 and CDR2: LNHDA and SQIVND (reference sequence). This CDR3 comprises 17 residues. The CDR3 bases are TGTGCCAGTAGTATAGGGGGGACAGTCGCGTACCAAGAGACCCAGTACTTC. It specifies CASSIGGTVAYQETQYF.

This chain links TRBV5-8 with TRBJ1-3, with D possibly matching TRBD1 (6 bases). Germline-derived CDR1 and CDR2 are SGHTS and YDEGEE. This CDR3 is 16 amino acids long. The ends were cut back, 6 bases at V and 0 bases at J, with 16 bases in the middle. In nucleotides, the CDR3 is TGTGCCAGCACAAGGACAGACTTCGTCTCTGGAAACACCATATATTTT. It specifies CASTRTDFVSGNTIYF.

The rearrangement links TRBV25-1 to TRBJ1-3, with D tentatively TRBD1 (6 bases). CDR1 is MGHDK and CDR2 is SYGVNS in the germline V gene. This CDR3 has 13 amino acids. Trimming cost V 5 bases and J 6 bases, with 11 bases left between them. CDR3 residues: CASSRGNANTIYF. In DNA form, the CDR3 reads TGTGCCAGCAGTAGGGGGAATGCAAACACCATATATTTT.

The chain uses TRBV27 and TRBJ1-6, with a possible D match to TRBD1 (5 bases). The CDR3 is 14 amino acids. Trimming pared 7 bases from V and 13 bases from J, leaving 20 bases between. CDR1 MNHEY and CDR2 SMNVEV come from the germline V gene (reference sequence). The CDR3 is CASTHGGDLSPLHF. In DNA form, the CDR3 reads TGTGCCAGCACCCATGGAGGGGACTTGAGTCCCCTCCACTTT.

The V gene is TRBV10-3, the J gene TRBJ1-1; 7 positions agree with TRBD1. Germline-derived CDR1 and CDR2 are ENHRY and SYGVKD. There are 14 residues in the CDR3. Losses at the gene ends were 7 bases for V and 9 bases for J; bases not matched to a gene: 14. CDR3 loop: CAITTNQQGSKAFF. In nucleotides, the CDR3 is TGTGCCATCACCACTAACCAACAGGGGTCTAAAGCTTTCTTT.

This chain connects TRBV4-1 to TRBJ2-7; 7 nucleotides align to TRBD1. In germline, CDR1 is MGHRA, CDR2 YSYEKL. The length of the CDR3 is 13 residues. V trimming: 3 bases; J trimming: 6 bases; junction bases outside the gene matches: 5. The CDR3 region is CASSQETGSEQYF. The CDR3 coding sequence is TGCGCCAGCAGCCAGGAGACAGGGTCCGAGCAGTACTTC.

About this clone itself: A junction boundary mismatches the germline segment, possibly from a read error. V usage is TRBV12-3 or TRBV12-4 and J usage is TRBJ2-4, with a tentative D call TRBD2 (6 bases). The CDR3 is 12 residues long. The CDR3 DNA sequence: TGTGCCAGCAGCCTACACCGGGACTTCGGGTCGTTC. Its protein is CASSLHRDFGSF.

This clone was seen more than once but under ten times. The V call is TRBV7-8, the J call TRBJ1-3; the D is unclear. Trimming cost V 1 base and J 4 bases, with 14 bases left between them. Germline V gene lookup returns CDR1 SGHVS and CDR2 FQNEAQ. CDR3 length: 16 amino acids. The CDR3 here is CASSLVTSRQGNTIYF. CDR3 nucleotides: TGTGCCAGCAGCTTAGTAACCTCGAGACAAGGAAACACCATATATTTT. Combining the CDR3 with reference TRBV7-8 and TRBJ1-3 gives the whole variable domain GAGVSQSPRYKVAKRGQDVALRCDPISGHVSLFWYQQALGQGPEFLTYFQNEAQLDKSGLPSDRFFAERPEGSVSTLKIQRTQQEDSAVYLCASSLVTSRQGNTIYFGEGSWLTVV.

The chain couples TRBV7-8 to TRBJ1-4, with 7 bases identical to TRBD1. The CDR3 runs 17 residues. Germline CDR1 is SGHVS and CDR2 is FQNEAQ. After removal of 4 bases from V and 0 bases from J, the junction contained 8 bases not matched to a gene. The CDR3 loop reads CASSSGTAPSTNEKLFF. The CDR3 bases are TGTGCCAGCAGCTCAGGGACAGCCCCGTCAACTAATGAAAAACTGTTTTTT. The full variable domain, with the rest looked up from reference TRBV7-8 and TRBJ1-4, is GAGVSQSPRYKVAKRGQDVALRCDPISGHVSLFWYQQALGQGPEFLTYFQNEAQLDKSGLPSDRFFAERPEGSVSTLKIQRTQQEDSAVYLCASSSGTAPSTNEKLFFGSGTQLSVL.

This clone showed up just once. The chain combines TRBV4-2 with TRBJ1-3; TRBD1 is a possible D gene (6 bases). V was shortened by 5 bases and J by 3 bases, with 11 bases between the two germline ends. CDR3 size: 14 residues. Germline CDR1 and CDR2: LGHNA and YNFKEQ. The CDR3 DNA is TGTGCCAGCAGCATAGGGGGTCTTGGAAACACCATATATTTT. This translates into CASSIGGLGNTIYF.

The chain links TRBV3-1 (or the pseudogene TRBV3-2) to TRBJ2-7; D is unresolved. The CDR3 is 15 amino acids. Trimming shortened V by 0 bases and J by 1 base, and 10 bases separated the two germline ends. Germline lookup yields CDR1 LGHDT and CDR2 YNNKEL (reference sequence). The CDR3 reads CASSQDVIASYEQYF. CDR3 bases: TGTGCCAGCAGCCAAGATGTGATCGCGTCCTACGAGCAGTACTTC.

The rearrangement links TRBV4-2 to TRBJ1-5; D is uncertain. Germline V CDR1 and CDR2: LGHNA, YNFKEQ. V lost 4 bases to trimming and J lost 0 bases, with 4 bases between them. The CDR3 is made up of 13 amino acids. CDR3 coding DNA: TGTGCCAGCAGCCTCTATAGCAATCAGCCCCAGCATTTT. Translation: CASSLYSNQPQHF.

The CDR3 spells CASRSGQGLFGYTF. CDR3 DNA: TGTGCCAGCAGGTCGGGACAGGGACTCTTTGGCTACACCTTC. The chain recombines TRBV6-5 with TRBJ1-2, with TRBD1 matching 9 bases. J gave up 7 bases and V 6 bases, and 9 bases lay outside the gene matches. The CDR3 totals 14 residues. CDR1 is MNHEY and CDR2 is SVGAGI in the germline V gene.

The V and J genes are TRBV9 and TRBJ2-1; TRBD1 agrees at 8 bases. Germline CDR1 and CDR2: SGDLS and YYNGEE. V gave up 2 bases and J gave up 4 bases; unmatched junction bases: 5. The CDR3 runs 15 residues. CDR3 sequence reads: CASSVGQVGYNEQFF. The CDR3 DNA sequence: TGTGCCAGCAGCGTGGGACAGGTAGGATACAATGAGCAGTTCTTC.

The rearrangement uses TRBV5-1 and TRBJ2-5, with 8 bases aligning to TRBD2. This CDR3 spans 16 amino acids. CDR1 and CDR2 from the germline V gene are SGHRS and YFSETQ. V trimming: 1 base; J trimming: 5 bases; junction bases outside the gene matches: 10. This CDR3 reads CASSLLVAGSRETQYF. The CDR3 DNA sequence: TGCGCCAGCAGCTTGCTGGTAGCGGGAAGTCGGGAGACCCAGTACTTC.

Worth noting for this clone: The sample contains more than one DNA sequence encoding this CDR3. The CDR3 nucleotides are TGTGCCAGCAGCTTACAGGGCGGGGAGCTGTTTTTT. As protein: CASSLQGGELFF. The chain employs TRBV7-9 and TRBJ2-2; perhaps TRBD1 as D (5 bases). The V gene's germline CDR1 is SEHNR and CDR2 FQNEAQ (reference sequence). CDR3 size: 12 residues. The V end lost 2 bases, the J end lost 7 bases, and 5 bases lay between the germline ends.

The V and J genes are TRBV11-3 and TRBJ2-1, with D possibly being TRBD2 (6 bases). The germline gives CDR1 SGHNT, CDR2 YENEEA. V gave up 1 base and J gave up 8 bases, with 15 bases separating them. CDR3 length equals 15 residues. The CDR3 here is CASSLVGSGGYEQFF. CDR3 coding DNA: TGTGCCAGCAGCTTAGTTGGCTCTGGAGGGTATGAGCAGTTCTTC.

A remark on this clone: Other DNA sequences of this sample code for an identical CDR3. The chain joins TRBV4-1 to TRBJ1-1; D unclear. From germline, CDR1 is MGHRA and CDR2 YSYEKL. The CDR3 is 14 amino acids. The germline V and J ends were trimmed by 1 base and 0 bases, with 6 bases remaining between them. The CDR3 sequence: CASSQGLLNTEAFF. The CDR3 bases are TGCGCCAGCAGCCAAGGGCTTCTGAACACTGAAGCTTTCTTT.

Written as DNA, the CDR3 is TGCGCCAGCCGGCCGGGCAGGGGCACTGAAGCTTTCTTT. Translated, it gives CASRPGRGTEAFF. The J gene is TRBJ1-1, the V gene TRBV5-1, with a possible D match to TRBD1 (6 bases). Germline loops: CDR1 SGHRS, CDR2 YFSETQ. The CDR3 spans 13 residues. The V and J ends lost 7 bases and 4 bases respectively, with 14 bases between them.

This chain links TRBV19 with TRBJ2-7; no clear D gene. The V gene lost 8 bases and the J gene lost 2 bases, with 16 bases spanning the gap. There are 14 residues in the CDR3. Germline V CDR1 and CDR2: LNHDA, SQIVND (reference sequence). CDR3 nucleotide sequence: TGTGCCAGTTCCCGCCTGGCAGATACCTACGAGCAGTACTTC. Its translation is CASSRLADTYEQYF. The entire variable domain, with the rest obtained from reference TRBV19 and TRBJ2-7, is as follows: DGGITQSPKYLFRKEGQNVTLSCEQNLNHDAMYWYRQDPGQGLRLIYYSQIVNDFQKGDIAEGYSVSREKKESFPLTVTSAQKNPTAFYLCASSRLADTYEQYFGPGTRLTVT.

The genes are TRBV10-3 and TRBJ2-1; D remains unclear. Germline CDR1 and CDR2: ENHRY and SYGVKD. V was shortened by 5 bases and J by 0 bases, with 11 bases between the two germline ends. The CDR3 sequence is 15 residues long. The CDR3 DNA reads as TGTGCCATCAGTTTATCCGTGAGCTCCTACAATGAGCAGTTCTTC. It codes for CAISLSVSSYNEQFF.